The 23 T cell receptor beta chains in this list originate from one sample, sequenced in a study of CD8+CD57+ T cells in acquired aplastic anemia. TCR beta VDJ and CDR3 profiling used genomic DNA as template. Via MiXCR, TCRdb re-called the reads, giving one row per CDR3 protein. The top ten hold 1% to 1.3% of the sample, which has some 220,000 distinct CDR3 sequences, 30% to 35% seen once. Sequencing was performed on sorted CD4+, CD8+, or CD8+CD57+ T cells (not recorded which) from PBMCs. These TCRs come from a human donor in good health, serving as a control.

J is TRBJ2-1 and V is TRBV2; D might be TRBD1 (6 bases). The CDR3 runs 14 residues. Trimming stripped 7 bases from V and 7 bases from J, with 17 bases between. The germline V gene has CDR1 SNHLY and CDR2 FYNNEI. The CDR3 DNA follows: TGTGCCAGCACCGGACAGATACTAAGTAATGAGCAGTTCTTC. Translating it yields CASTGQILSNEQFF.

Comment on this clonotype: With a much larger clone just one base away, this may be a read error. The CDR3 bases are TGCAGTACTAGAGGCGGGGGGTTTGCGGGTGAAGCTTTCTTT. It is translated as CSTRGGGFAGEAFF. The rearrangement links TRBV20-1 to TRBJ1-1, with TRBD1 as a possible D gene (5 bases). In germline, CDR1 is DFQATT, CDR2 SNEGSKA (reference sequence). CDR3 length: 14 amino acids.

This clonotype was counted many times. The genes are TRBV6-1 and TRBJ1-2; unclear D gene. CDR3 length: 13 residues. Per germline, CDR1 MNHNS and CDR2 SASEGT. V was shortened by 3 bases and J by 8 bases, with 13 bases between the two germline ends. The CDR3 DNA reads as TGTGCCAGCAGTGATGAGGAGGGTGGAGGCTACACCTTC. As protein: CASSDEEGGGYTF.

DNA for the CDR3: TGTGCCAGCAGCAAAAGGACAGGAACCGCAGATACGCAGTATTTT. Translating gives CASSKRTGTADTQYF. The rearrangement joins TRBV12-3 or TRBV12-4 to TRBJ2-3, with 7 bases identical to TRBD1. The CDR3 covers 15 residues. The ends lost 6 bases at V and 4 bases at J; junction bases unmatched: 10.

The sample holds a few counts of this clonotype. This may come from a read error, since a much larger clone is one base off. No conserved phenylalanine or tryptophan is present at the end of the CDR3, so a read error is the likely explanation. The V call is TRBV7-9, the J call TRBJ1-1; 7 nucleotides agree with TRBD1. From germline, CDR1 is SEHNR and CDR2 FQNEAQ (reference sequence). This CDR3 has 12 residues. The J segment lost 7 bases and the V segment lost 5 bases, leaving 4 bases of the junction unmatched. CDR3 coding DNA: TGTGCCAGCAGCCTCGGGACAGATGAAGCTTTCTCT. Translated, it gives CASSLGTDEAFS.

This rearrangement joins TRBV10-3 to TRBJ2-3; TRBD1 matches 9 bases. The CDR3 is 16 residues long. Germline CDR1 is ENHRY and CDR2 is SYGVKD. V was clipped by 2 bases and J by 2 bases; unmatched bases: 5. DNA of the CDR3: TGTGCCATCAGTGAGAGGGGGACAGGGCCCACAGATACGCAGTATTTT. Its translation: CAISERGTGPTDTQYF.

This chain joins TRBV6-1 and TRBJ1-6, with a possible D match to TRBD1 (6 bases). The germline V and J ends were trimmed by 8 bases and 7 bases, with 21 bases remaining between them. This CDR3 region has 16 residues. Per germline, CDR1 MNHNS and CDR2 SASEGT. The CDR3 bases are TGTGCCAGCTACTCCAAGGGGGGGGCCCAGAATTCACCCCTCCACTTT. The encoded protein is CASYSKGGAQNSPLHF.

This clonotype was recorded a few times. This chain connects TRBV12-3 or TRBV12-4 to TRBJ1-1, with TRBD1 matching 7 bases. This CDR3 region has 15 residues. Losses at the gene ends were 2 bases for V and 1 base for J; bases not matched to a gene: 4. The CDR3 region has the DNA TGTGCCAGCAGTTTAAGCGCAGGGGGGAACACTGAAGCTTTCTTT. Protein sequence: CASSLSAGGNTEAFF.

This clonotype came up many times. The J gene is TRBJ1-2, the V gene TRBV7-9; no firm D call. Trimming cost V 7 bases and J 7 bases, with 16 bases left between them. The CDR3 length is 13 residues. Per germline, CDR1 SEHNR and CDR2 FQNEAQ (reference sequence). This CDR3 is CASTVLETSGYTF. CDR3 in DNA: TGTGCCAGCACCGTCCTAGAGACCTCTGGCTACACCTTC.

The J gene is TRBJ2-3, the V gene TRBV11-2; D tentatively fits TRBD1 or TRBD2 (5 bases each). CDR3 length equals 15 residues. The V end lost 4 bases, the J end lost 6 bases, and 17 bases lay between the germline ends. The germline CDR1 and CDR2 sequences are SGHAT and FQNNGV. The DNA of the CDR3 is TGTGCCAGCAGCTCGAACCCGGGGACCCAGGATACGCAGTATTTT. Encoded protein: CASSSNPGTQDTQYF. The full variable domain, its missing parts supplied by reference TRBV11-2 and TRBJ2-3, is EAGVAQSPRYKIIEKRQSVAFWCNPISGHATLYWYQQILGQGPKLLIQFQNNGVVDDSQLPKDRFSAERLKGVDSTLKIQPAKLEDSAVYLCASSSNPGTQDTQYFGPGTRLTVL.

This clonotype was counted once. A much larger clone is a single base away; this may be a read error. The CDR3 DNA reads TGTGCCAGTAGTTTCGGGACAGGGGTGCCTGAGCAGTTCTTC. It specifies CASSFGTGVPEQFF. The chain combines TRBV19 with TRBJ2-1, with TRBD1 identical over 10 bases. Trimming cost V 5 bases and J 9 bases; bases outside gene matches: 7. The CDR3 consists of 14 residues. CDR1 and CDR2 (germline): LNHDA, SQIVND (reference sequence).

V usage is TRBV29-1 and J usage is TRBJ2-7, with D perhaps TRBD2 (5 bases). Germline V CDR1 and CDR2: SQVTM, ANQGSEA. Trimming took off 2 bases at V and 3 bases at J, with 8 bases between the two ends. The CDR3 length is 12 residues. The CDR3 loop reads CSVELGDYEQYF. The CDR3 region has the DNA TGCAGCGTTGAACTGGGAGACTACGAGCAGTACTTC.

Note on this clonotype: Likely a read error: the CDR3 ends without its conserved phenylalanine or tryptophan. The chain links TRBV5-6 to TRBJ1-4; no clear D. The germline V and J ends were trimmed by 6 bases and 2 bases, with 14 bases remaining between them. CDR3 length: 15 residues. CDR1 is SGHDT and CDR2 is YYEEEE in the germline V gene. The CDR3 coding sequence is TGTGCCAGCAACAGAAGTGAAGCGACTAATGAAAAACTGTTTTGT. Translated, it gives CASNRSEATNEKLFC.

Many counts were recorded for this clonotype. This chain connects TRBV29-1 to TRBJ1-1; D may be TRBD1 (5 bases). Trimming stripped 3 bases from V and 10 bases from J, with 18 bases between. The CDR3 is 13 amino acids. Germline CDR1 reads SQVTM; CDR2 reads ANQGSEA. This chain's CDR3 is CSVEGRESVGAFF. The CDR3 DNA reads as TGCAGCGTTGAGGGCAGGGAGTCTGTAGGAGCTTTCTTT.

The sample holds many counts of this clonotype. The gene calls are TRBV7-6 and TRBJ1-2; 8 bases fit TRBD1. V shed 1 base and J 7 bases; nucleotides not matched to a gene: 5. CDR3 size: 14 residues. Germline CDR1 and CDR2: SGHVS and FNYEAQ. CDR3 sequence: CASSLDGQGRGYTF. The DNA for the CDR3 is TGTGCCAGCAGCTTAGATGGACAGGGACGTGGCTACACCTTC.

The rearrangement joins TRBV4-1 to TRBJ2-1, with TRBD2 matching 7 bases. J was trimmed by 8 bases and V by 2 bases; bases with no gene match: 9. There are 15 residues in the CDR3. The germline V gene encodes CDR1 MGHRA and CDR2 YSYEKL. CDR3 coding DNA: TGCGCCAGCAGCCAACGGACTAGACGCTTCGATGAGCAGTTCTTC. Its protein product is CASSQRTRRFDEQFF.

V and J are TRBV29-1 and TRBJ1-2, with TRBD1 matching 8 bases. This CDR3 has 13 amino acids. Per germline, CDR1 SQVTM and CDR2 ANQGSEA. The V segment lost 6 bases and the J segment 6 bases; nucleotides outside the gene matches: 9. In nucleotides, the CDR3 is TGCAGCGTGGCGGGACAGGCGAAAGATGGCTACACCTTC. Translated: CSVAGQAKDGYTF.

The J gene is TRBJ2-5, the V gene TRBV19, with a weak D call TRBD1 (5 bases). The CDR3 is 13 amino acids. Deletions cut 8 bases from V and 2 bases from J, with 12 bases between. Germline assignment: CDR1 LNHDA and CDR2 SQIVND (reference sequence). CDR3 coding DNA: TGTGCCAGTGCGACAGCGCAACAAGAGACCCAGTACTTC. Translating gives CASATAQQETQYF.

To note about this clonotype: Its ends do not fully match the called genes, so a read error is possible. J is TRBJ2-3 and V is TRBV2; tentatively, D is TRBD2 (6 bases). The CDR3 runs 15 residues. CDR1 and CDR2 (germline): SNHLY, FYNNEI. CDR3 loop: CASSPQAGATGTQYF. CDR3 coding DNA: TGTGCCAGCAGCCCCCAAGCGGGCGCCACAGGTACGCAGTATTTT.

The rearrangement links TRBV5-8 to TRBJ2-5; 9 bases map to TRBD1. Germline lookup yields CDR1 SGHTS and CDR2 YDEGEE. This CDR3 spans 17 amino acids. Unmatched junction bases numbered 8, after V lost 0 bases and J lost 2 bases. CDR3 sequence reads: CASSLGRQGVTQETQYF. CDR3 sequence (DNA): TGTGCCAGCAGCTTGGGAAGACAGGGGGTCACGCAAGAGACCCAGTACTTC.

Details on this clonotype: Just one base apart from a much larger clone, this may be a read error. The chain joins TRBV6-5 to TRBJ2-5; D is perhaps TRBD1 (5 bases). Germline assignment: CDR1 MNHEY and CDR2 SVGAGI. This CDR3 spans 13 amino acids. Trimming cost V 6 bases and J 2 bases, with 10 bases left between them. This CDR3 reads CASSSRQQETQYF. The CDR3 nucleotides read TGTGCCAGCAGCTCTCGACAGCAAGAGACCCAGTACTTC.

Ten or more counts support this clonotype. The CDR3 DNA sequence: TGTGCCAGCAGCCCGACAGGGGTGGAAGAGACCCAGTACTTC. Encoded protein: CASSPTGVEETQYF. The chain links TRBV11-2 to TRBJ2-5; TRBD1 agrees at 8 bases. The CDR3 loop spans 14 amino acids. With 5 bases clipped from V and 3 bases from J, the junction kept 5 bases outside the gene matches. The germline gives CDR1 SGHAT, CDR2 FQNNGV.

This clonotype was counted only a few times. The CDR3 nucleotides read TGTGCCAGCAGTTACTCGAATCTCGCTGGAAACACCATATATTTT. Residues: CASSYSNLAGNTIYF. The rearrangement joins TRBV6-5 to TRBJ1-3; the D is unclear. V was clipped by 0 bases and J by 2 bases, with 8 bases between them. The CDR3 totals 15 residues. CDR1 is MNHEY, CDR2 SVGAGI, per germline.